These T cell receptor beta chains were read from a single sample in a study of T-cell reconstitution after alpha-beta-depleted transplantation in children. TCRdb re-analysed the PCR reads in MiXCR, keeping a single row per CDR3 protein. Among about 690,000 distinct CDR3 sequences listed, approximately 16% were seen once. Specimen: PBMCs from the stem cell graft donor, collected from the stem cell graft. The receptors here all came from a human donor who donated a stem cell graft to a child with acute myeloid leukemia. Each CDR3 is given with its conserved first and last residue. Fields, in order: D gene, CDR3 length, J gene, clone size, V gene, CDR3 protein, CDR3 DNA. The D gene is left open where the match is weak. Not every row has a clone size; where given, it reads once, few, many or a size class.

d_call: TRBD2
cdr3_length: 16
j_call: TRBJ2-1
clone_size: .
v_call: TRBV5-5
cdr3_aa: CASSLALAGVFGEQFF
cdr3_nt: TGTGCCAGCAGCTTGGCCCTAGCGGGGGTGTTCGGTGAGCAGTTCTTC

d_call: .
cdr3_length: 16
j_call: TRBJ2-4
clone_size: .
v_call: TRBV12-3/TRBV12-4
cdr3_aa: CASSEALTVAKNIQYF
cdr3_nt: TGTGCCAGCAGTGAAGCCTTGACAGTAGCCAAAAACATTCAGTACTTC

d_call: .
cdr3_length: 15
j_call: TRBJ2-6
clone_size: .
v_call: TRBV5-1
cdr3_aa: CASSFSRAGANVLTF
cdr3_nt: TGCGCCAGCAGCTTTAGCCGGGCTGGGGCCAACGTCCTGACTTTC

d_call: .
cdr3_length: 11
j_call: TRBJ2-7
clone_size: many
v_call: TRBV29-1
cdr3_aa: CSVRAPYEQYF
cdr3_nt: TGCAGCGTTAGGGCCCCCTACGAGCAGTACTTC

d_call: .
cdr3_length: 15
j_call: TRBJ2-3
clone_size: few
v_call: TRBV20-1
cdr3_aa: CSAGTVGGYTDTQYF
cdr3_nt: TGCAGTGCCGGGACCGTGGGGGGTTACACAGATACGCAGTATTTT

d_call: .
cdr3_length: 15
j_call: TRBJ2-3
clone_size: .
v_call: TRBV7-2
cdr3_aa: CASSLILAATDTQYF
cdr3_nt: TGTGCCAGCAGCTTAATTTTAGCGGCAACAGATACGCAGTATTTT

d_call: TRBD1
cdr3_length: 14
j_call: TRBJ2-5
clone_size: many
v_call: TRBV6-1
cdr3_aa: CASRGTGWQETQYF
cdr3_nt: TGTGCCAGCAGAGGGACAGGGTGGCAAGAGACCCAGTACTTC

d_call: .
cdr3_length: 12
j_call: TRBJ2-7
clone_size: many
v_call: TRBV10-3
cdr3_aa: CAISGANHEQYF
cdr3_nt: TGTGCCATCAGTGGGGCGAACCACGAGCAGTACTTC

d_call: .
cdr3_length: 13
j_call: TRBJ2-1
clone_size: many
v_call: TRBV27
cdr3_aa: CASGDASYNEQFF
cdr3_nt: TGTGCCAGTGGGGACGCCTCCTACAATGAGCAGTTCTTC

d_call: .
cdr3_length: 13
j_call: TRBJ1-4
clone_size: .
v_call: TRBV7-2
cdr3_aa: CASSFKAREKLFF
cdr3_nt: TGTGCCAGCAGCTTTAAGGCTCGGGAAAAACTGTTTTTT

d_call: .
cdr3_length: 13
j_call: TRBJ2-1
clone_size: few
v_call: TRBV20-1
cdr3_aa: CSAETWARNEQFF
cdr3_nt: TGCAGTGCCGAAACCTGGGCGAGAAATGAGCAGTTCTTC

d_call: .
cdr3_length: 14
j_call: TRBJ2-1
clone_size: many
v_call: TRBV29-1
cdr3_aa: CSVIFLGKRDEQFF
cdr3_nt: TGCAGCGTTATATTTCTGGGGAAGAGAGATGAGCAGTTCTTC

d_call: .
cdr3_length: 17
j_call: TRBJ1-5
clone_size: few
v_call: TRBV7-9
cdr3_aa: CASSLVALGGSDQPQHF
cdr3_nt: TGTGCCAGCAGCTTAGTGGCTTTGGGGGGTTCGGATCAGCCCCAGCATTTT

d_call: TRBD1
cdr3_length: 17
j_call: TRBJ2-7
clone_size: many
v_call: TRBV25-1
cdr3_aa: CASSALTGTGGGYEQYF
cdr3_nt: TGTGCCAGCAGTGCGCTCACCGGGACAGGGGGCGGCTACGAGCAGTACTTC

d_call: .
cdr3_length: 14
j_call: TRBJ1-2
clone_size: .
v_call: TRBV7-9
cdr3_aa: CASSPLLATYGYTF
cdr3_nt: TGTGCCAGCAGCCCCCTACTTGCAACCTATGGCTACACCTTC

d_call: TRBD2
cdr3_length: 15
j_call: TRBJ2-5
clone_size: few
v_call: TRBV5-1
cdr3_aa: CASGPGLAMKETQYF
cdr3_nt: TGCGCCAGCGGGCCGGGACTAGCGATGAAAGAGACCCAGTACTTC

d_call: .
cdr3_length: 12
j_call: TRBJ2-5
clone_size: many
v_call: TRBV20-1
cdr3_aa: CSATGPSETQYF
cdr3_nt: TGCAGTGCTACGGGGCCCAGCGAGACCCAGTACTTC

d_call: .
cdr3_length: 16
j_call: TRBJ1-6
clone_size: many
v_call: TRBV20-1
cdr3_aa: CSARDLGGTSMTPLHF
cdr3_nt: TGCAGTGCTAGAGATCTGGGAGGGACATCCATGACACCCCTCCACTTT

d_call: .
cdr3_length: 14
j_call: TRBJ2-2
clone_size: many
v_call: TRBV7-2
cdr3_aa: CASSLLRFTGELFF
cdr3_nt: TGTGCCAGCAGCTTATTGAGGTTTACCGGGGAGCTGTTTTTT

d_call: .
cdr3_length: 13
j_call: TRBJ1-6
clone_size: .
v_call: TRBV12-3/TRBV12-4
cdr3_aa: CASSPTGNSPLHF
cdr3_nt: TGTGCCAGCAGCCCCACAGGGAATTCACCCCTCCACTTT

d_call: .
cdr3_length: 14
j_call: TRBJ1-6
clone_size: .
v_call: TRBV20-1
cdr3_aa: CSAASGRYNSPLHF
cdr3_nt: TGCAGTGCTGCCTCAGGGCGCTATAATTCACCCCTCCACTTT

d_call: .
cdr3_length: 15
j_call: TRBJ2-5
clone_size: few
v_call: TRBV5-1
cdr3_aa: CASSFTWETEETQYF
cdr3_nt: TGCGCCAGCAGCTTCACCTGGGAAACGGAAGAGACCCAGTACTTC

d_call: TRBD1
cdr3_length: 14
j_call: TRBJ2-7
clone_size: .
v_call: TRBV11-3
cdr3_aa: CASSRQGITYEQYF
cdr3_nt: TGTGCCAGCAGCAGACAGGGGATCACCTACGAGCAGTACTTC

d_call: TRBD1
cdr3_length: 12
j_call: TRBJ1-1
clone_size: few
v_call: TRBV5-1
cdr3_aa: CASQGAQAEAFF
cdr3_nt: TGCGCCAGTCAGGGGGCGCAGGCTGAAGCTTTCTTT

d_call: TRBD2
cdr3_length: 16
j_call: TRBJ2-1
clone_size: many
v_call: TRBV6-5
cdr3_aa: CASSYYSGGGATGIFF
cdr3_nt: TGTGCCAGCAGTTACTATTCGGGCGGGGGGGCCACAGGGATTTTCTTC

d_call: .
cdr3_length: 17
j_call: TRBJ2-2
clone_size: .
v_call: TRBV28
cdr3_aa: CASSLGATSSNTGELFF
cdr3_nt: TGTGCCAGCAGTCTAGGGGCGACTTCCTCGAACACCGGGGAGCTGTTTTTT

d_call: .
cdr3_length: 12
j_call: TRBJ1-6
clone_size: .
v_call: TRBV5-6
cdr3_aa: CASSYYNSPLHF
cdr3_nt: TGTGCCAGCAGCTACTATAATTCACCCCTCCACTTT

d_call: .
cdr3_length: 15
j_call: TRBJ2-7
clone_size: many
v_call: TRBV20-1
cdr3_aa: CSANPATGGTDEQYF
cdr3_nt: TGCAGTGCTAACCCGGCGACTGGGGGCACTGACGAGCAGTACTTC

d_call: .
cdr3_length: 13
j_call: TRBJ2-7
clone_size: many
v_call: TRBV12-3/TRBV12-4
cdr3_aa: CASSPGPAYEQYF
cdr3_nt: TGTGCCAGCAGTCCGGGGCCAGCCTACGAGCAGTACTTC

d_call: TRBD1
cdr3_length: 15
j_call: TRBJ1-2
clone_size: many
v_call: TRBV6-5
cdr3_aa: CASSYQDRGDYGYTF
cdr3_nt: TGTGCCAGCAGTTATCAGGACAGGGGAGACTATGGCTACACCTTC

d_call: TRBD1
cdr3_length: 15
j_call: TRBJ1-1
clone_size: few
v_call: TRBV5-1
cdr3_aa: CASSFTQGAPTEAFF
cdr3_nt: TGCGCCAGCAGCTTCACTCAGGGGGCGCCTACTGAAGCTTTCTTT

d_call: TRBD1
cdr3_length: 17
j_call: TRBJ2-7
clone_size: .
v_call: TRBV5-1
cdr3_aa: CASSLEAGQGNPYEQYF
cdr3_nt: TGCGCCAGCAGCTTGGAGGCGGGACAGGGGAACCCCTACGAGCAGTACTTC

d_call: TRBD1
cdr3_length: 14
j_call: TRBJ2-5
clone_size: .
v_call: TRBV28
cdr3_aa: CASRPGQIQETQYF
cdr3_nt: TGTGCCAGCAGGCCGGGACAGATCCAAGAGACCCAGTACTTC

d_call: .
cdr3_length: 13
j_call: TRBJ1-2
clone_size: few
v_call: TRBV20-1
cdr3_aa: CSALPPASYGYTF
cdr3_nt: TGCAGTGCTCTGCCCCCGGCCTCCTATGGCTACACCTTC

d_call: TRBD1
cdr3_length: 13
j_call: TRBJ1-5
clone_size: many
v_call: TRBV20-1
cdr3_aa: CSALDRVNQPQHF
cdr3_nt: TGCAGTGCCCTAGACAGGGTCAATCAGCCCCAGCATTTT

d_call: TRBD1
cdr3_length: 16
j_call: TRBJ1-6
clone_size: few
v_call: TRBV7-9
cdr3_aa: CASSLTPGQGNSPLHF
cdr3_nt: TGTGCCAGCAGCTTAACCCCGGGACAGGGGAATTCACCCCTCCACTTT

d_call: TRBD1
cdr3_length: 14
j_call: TRBJ2-7
clone_size: few
v_call: TRBV30
cdr3_aa: CAWSRTGLDHEQYF
cdr3_nt: TGTGCCTGGAGTAGGACAGGGTTGGACCACGAGCAGTACTTC

d_call: TRBD1
cdr3_length: 15
j_call: TRBJ2-1
clone_size: many
v_call: TRBV12-3/TRBV12-4
cdr3_aa: CASSPGTGVPNEQFF
cdr3_nt: TGTGCCAGCAGTCCAGGGACAGGGGTCCCCAATGAGCAGTTCTTC

d_call: TRBD2
cdr3_length: 16
j_call: TRBJ2-2
clone_size: few
v_call: TRBV5-1
cdr3_aa: CASSFGRGQNTGELFF
cdr3_nt: TGCGCCAGCAGCTTCGGGAGGGGACAAAACACCGGGGAGCTGTTTTTT

d_call: .
cdr3_length: 16
j_call: TRBJ2-2
clone_size: few
v_call: TRBV24-1
cdr3_aa: CATSDLPRRNTGELFF
cdr3_nt: TGTGCCACCAGTGATTTGCCACGGCGGAACACCGGGGAGCTGTTTTTT